The entry that follows covers one T cell receptor (beta chain) sequence. The germline V gene encodes CDR1 DFQATT and CDR2 SNEGSKA (reference sequence). The CDR3 has 14 residues. This entry comes from a study of monozygotic twins with inflammatory bowel disease. After re-calling the 5' RACE reads, TCRdb lists one entry per CDR3 protein, DNA absent. The table gives over 150,000 distinct CDR3 sequences; the top ten clones make up around 2.4% of it. Sequences were obtained from blood. The receptor was isolated from a human donor with ulcerative colitis or Crohn's disease, or a healthy co-twin of an affected twin (not recorded which). V and J are TRBV20-1 and TRBJ1-1; the TCRdb D gene call, TRBD1, has no DNA to confirm it. The CDR3 loop is CSARNSGTLAEAFF.